The T cell receptor (beta chain) under discussion was sequenced for a study of cytomegalovirus exposure and HLA in healthy donors. The PCR contained 60 Vbeta and 13 Jbeta primers. Original processing methods: Among the unique TCR beta chains that a later analysis counted, about 81 million in all, about 12 million were shared. Libraries were prepared by immunoSEQ multiplex PCR; TCRdb keeps only in-frame clonotypes and omits some of them. Clone size and V and J calls were adopted from that table, with D and trimming inferred from the DNA. The sample has fewer than 200,000 clones; more than 75% are singletons. Whole-study findings and limits: In the analysis, some V segments, TRBV6-2 and TRBV6-3 included, were excluded as indistinguishable. Most TCRs appeared rarely, but some public TCRs recurred in many donors. The authors later found TCR association rates varying by HLA locus, with DRB1 most and HLA-C fewest.

Germline-derived CDR1 and CDR2 are MNHEY and SVGAGI. The CDR3 has 14 amino acids. V gave up 2 bases and J gave up 2 bases, with 10 bases separating them. A remark on this clone: What it binds is unknown.

The genes are TRBV6-5 and TRBJ2-7; D remains ambiguous. The clonotype comes from a man younger than 35 in good health and CMV-seropositive. Sequencing used PBMCs. This chain's CDR3 is CASSYGGRTYEQYF. The DNA for the CDR3 is TGTGCCAGCAGTTACGGTGGCAGAACCTACGAGCAGTACTTC.